One sample yielded the 3 T cell receptor beta chains listed below, sequenced in a study of PD-1 blockade in classical Hodgkin lymphoma. Profiled with immunoSEQ multiplex PCR; TCRdb holds only in-frame clones, not every one. The profile shows about 49,000 clones, around 87% of them singletons. Time point of the sample: cycle 4 day 1 (C4D1), after 6 weeks of nivolumab. Each patient experienced a relapse that followed autologous stem cell transplantation, and brentuximab vedotin exposure varied. The material was peripheral blood mononuclear cells (PBMCs), obtained before the fourth cycle of nivolumab. The receptors come from a human donor with classical Hodgkin lymphoma.

This sequence joins TRBV7-2 and TRBJ1-5; no firm D call. Between the trimmed V and J ends, which lost 5 bases and 6 bases, there was a span of 14 bases. Germline CDR1 is SGHTA and CDR2 is FQGNSA. This CDR3 comprises 14 residues. The DNA for the CDR3 is TGTGCCAGCAGCCCCACGAGGGATGGTCAGCCCCAGCATTTT. Its translation: CASSPTRDGQPQHF.

The chain combines TRBV7-6 with TRBJ1-5; maybe TRBD1 (6 bases). CDR1 and CDR2 (germline): SGHVS, FNYEAQ. CDR3 length: 18 amino acids. Trimming took 1 base from V and 7 from J, leaving 23 bases between them. The CDR3 DNA follows: TGTGCCAGCAGCTTAGAGGAGGAACAGGGTTATTTTCGACAGCCCCAGCATTTT. Encoded protein: CASSLEEEQGYFRQPQHF.

The chain uses TRBV2 and TRBJ1-2; 9 positions agree with TRBD1. The V gene end was trimmed by 5 bases and the J gene end by 8 bases; junction bases not matched to a gene: 9. CDR3 length: 14 residues. Germline assignment: CDR1 SNHLY and CDR2 FYNNEI. CDR3: CASSSRDRVVGYTF. CDR3 in DNA: TGTGCCAGCAGTAGCCGGGACAGGGTAGTCGGCTACACCTTC.